A single sample is the source of the 5 T cell receptor beta chains below, sequenced in a study of cytomegalovirus exposure and HLA in healthy donors. PCR primers comprised 60 Vbeta and 13 Jbeta primers. Sequencing used immunoSEQ multiplex PCR; TCRdb keeps in-frame clones, though not all of them. The sample yields about 160,000 clones, around 85% seen once. Material for sequencing was PBMCs. The receptor source for this set is a man in his forties in good health and CMV-seronegative.

This clone was observed a few times. The V and J genes are TRBV18 and TRBJ1-1, with D possibly matching TRBD1 (6 bases). The V gene's germline CDR1 is KGHSH and CDR2 LQKENI. The CDR3 sequence is 13 residues long. The ends were cut back, 3 bases at V and 7 bases at J, with 12 bases in the middle. The CDR3 DNA reads TGTGCCAGCTCACCCAGACAGGCCCATGAAGCTTTCTTT. Amino acid sequence: CASSPRQAHEAFF.

The chain carries TRBV7-9 and TRBJ2-7; 7 bases map to TRBD2. Germline lookup yields CDR1 SEHNR and CDR2 FQNEAQ (reference sequence). Trimming took 5 bases from V and 3 from J; bases not matched to a gene: 13. This CDR3 is 16 amino acids long. The CDR3 DNA reads TGTGCCAGCAGCGCCTATGGAGGGAGGGCGAACTACGAGCAGTACTTC. Residues: CASSAYGGRANYEQYF.

The J gene is TRBJ1-3, the V gene TRBV11-2, with TRBD1 identical over 9 bases. The CDR3 loop spans 18 amino acids. The trim removed 1 base at V and 3 bases at J, leaving 10 bases unmatched. Germline assignment: CDR1 SGHAT and CDR2 FQNNGV. In nucleotides, the CDR3 is TGTGCCAGCAGCTTAGTGGGGCCGACAGGGGGTTTTGGAAACACCATATATTTT. Translating gives CASSLVGPTGGFGNTIYF. Based on the CDR3 plus reference TRBV11-2 and TRBJ1-3, the full variable domain is EAGVAQSPRYKIIEKRQSVAFWCNPISGHATLYWYQQILGQGPKLLIQFQNNGVVDDSQLPKDRFSAERLKGVDSTLKIQPAKLEDSAVYLCASSLVGPTGGFGNTIYFGEGSWLTVV.

The rearrangement links TRBV27 to TRBJ2-7; no clear D. Germline V gene lookup returns CDR1 MNHEY and CDR2 SMNVEV (reference sequence). The CDR3 has 13 amino acids. Trimming left V 2 bases short and J 4 bases short, with 9 bases between. DNA of the CDR3: TGTGCCAGCAGTTTACTAGACGGTTACGAGCAGTACTTC. It is translated as CASSLLDGYEQYF.

The J gene is TRBJ1-1, the V gene TRBV19, with D maybe TRBD1 (5 bases). The CDR3 runs 15 residues. The V end was cut by 1 base, the J end by 0 bases, with 9 bases between. From germline, CDR1 is LNHDA and CDR2 SQIVND (reference sequence). In DNA, the CDR3 is TGTGCCAGTAGTATAGTCCAGGACATGAACACTGAAGCTTTCTTT. Translating gives CASSIVQDMNTEAFF.